The sequence of this TCR beta chain was determined in a study of blood T cell repertoires in COVID-19. Study-level background: Samples taken during acute and convalescent COVID-19 were collected in the United States, Italy and Spain. Sources were T cells, B-cell-depleted T cells, or PBMCs; the material itself was cDNA or gDNA.

Seattle patients were enrolled during active infection and followed longitudinally. The V gene end was trimmed by 11 bases and the J gene end by 5 bases; junction bases not matched to a gene: 6. The CDR3 is made up of 13 amino acids. Germline V lookup: CDR1 MNHEY, CDR2 SVGAGI. Source study methods: Amplification of reference gene primers was used by the study to estimate nucleated cell counts. Sequencing was performed with immunoSEQ multiplex PCR; in TCRdb, only in-frame clones are kept and a portion is missing. That table gives V, J and clone size, and the DNA gave D and trimming. This sample has around 300,000 clones, with 85% to 90% found just once.

Sequences were obtained from peripheral blood. This TCR derives from a woman between 50 and 59 years old with COVID-19, enrolled during active disease. The chain recombines TRBV6-5 with TRBJ1-6, with 7 positions matching TRBD1. The CDR3 sequence: CAAGTVHNSPLHF. Here the CDR3 DNA reads TGTGCCGCTGGGACAGTCCATAATTCACCCCTCCACTTT.